Each of the 16 T cell receptor beta chains below was sequenced from the same sample in a study of T cells after posttransplantation cyclophosphamide. The assay was immunoSEQ multiplex PCR, and TCRdb's table has in-frame clones only and misses some. The sample carries under 50,000 clones, about 90% recorded once. Busulfan-fludarabine conditioning, marrow transplant, and cyclophosphamide on days +3 and +4 were administered. This material consisted of PBMCs, taken around 60 days after allogeneic stem cell transplant with posttransplant cyclophosphamide. The receptors shown here come from a male patient in his sixties who received an allogeneic stem cell transplant from a related donor and was CMV-positive. Some of the T cells might come from the graft donor.

The chain employs TRBV7-9 and TRBJ1-2; TRBD1 aligns across 12 bases. Germline CDR1 and CDR2: SEHNR and FQNEAQ (reference sequence). CDR3 size: 14 residues. V shed 5 bases, J shed 7 bases, and the junction held 5 bases outside the gene matches. CDR3 sequence: CASSLGQGAGGYTF. CDR3 in DNA: TGTGCCAGCAGCCTGGGACAGGGGGCAGGTGGCTACACCTTC.

V usage is TRBV5-1 and J usage is TRBJ1-2; weak D call: TRBD1 (6 bases). The germline V gene encodes CDR1 SGHRS and CDR2 YFSETQ. Between the trimmed V and J ends, which lost 0 bases and 4 bases, there was a span of 19 bases. This CDR3 has 17 amino acids. CDR3 sequence (DNA): TGCGCCAGCAGCTTGGACCCTAAACAGGGTACGGTCTATGGCTACACCTTC. It specifies CASSLDPKQGTVYGYTF. Variable domain in full (rest from reference TRBV5-1 and TRBJ1-2): KAGVTQTPRYLIKTRGQQVTLSCSPISGHRSVSWYQQTPGQGLQFLFEYFSETQRNKGNFPGRFSGRQFSNSRSEMNVSTLELGDSALYLCASSLDPKQGTVYGYTFGSGTRLTVV.

This chain joins TRBV5-1 and TRBJ1-1; no definite D call. Germline lookup yields CDR1 SGHRS and CDR2 YFSETQ. CDR3 length: 15 residues. Trimming removed 4 bases at V and 2 bases at J, with 15 bases between. The CDR3 is CASSLSYTSNTEAFF. The CDR3 DNA reads TGCGCCAGCAGCCTTTCCTATACCTCCAACACTGAAGCTTTCTTT.

Remarks on this clone: The junction and the germline gene differ at one end; a read error may be behind it. This chain links TRBV10-1 with TRBJ2-1; tentatively, D is TRBD1 (6 bases). CDR3 size: 14 residues. Germline V gives CDR1 WNHNN, CDR2 SYGVQD (reference sequence). CDR3 coding DNA: TGCGCCAGCAGTGACACCAGGGGTAGCCCACCCGAGGTCTTC. Its translation is CASSDTRGSPPEVF.

The chain employs TRBV18 and TRBJ1-4; TRBD1 aligns across 7 bases. CDR1 and CDR2 from the germline V gene are KGHSH and LQKENI. This CDR3 region has 15 residues. Losses at the gene ends were 3 bases for V and 12 bases for J; bases not matched to a gene: 13. The CDR3 sequence is CASSPSDREEGELFF. CDR3 DNA sequence: TGTGCCAGCTCACCTTCAGACAGGGAAGAGGGGGAACTGTTTTTT.

The chain is built from TRBV4-1 and TRBJ1-1, with D maybe TRBD1 (6 bases). V was trimmed by 5 bases and J by 1 base, leaving 11 bases between them. This CDR3 has 14 residues. In germline, CDR1 is MGHRA, CDR2 YSYEKL. The CDR3 protein is CASSVGQTNTEAFF. The CDR3 coding sequence is TGCGCCAGCAGCGTAGGACAGACGAACACTGAAGCTTTCTTT.

Comments on this clone: This CDR3 is also generated by other DNA sequences in the sample. The CDR3 DNA reads TGTGCCAGCAGTCCTGGGACGGGGGGCGAGCAGTACGTC. Amino acid sequence: CASSPGTGGEQYV. The rearrangement links TRBV6-5 to TRBJ2-7, with 7 bases matching TRBD2. V lost 5 bases to trimming and J lost 6 bases; unmatched junction nucleotides: 7. This CDR3 is built from 13 residues. Germline CDR1 reads MNHEY; CDR2 reads SVGAGI.

The gene calls are TRBV6-5 and TRBJ1-6; TRBD1 matches at 9 bases. The V gene end was trimmed by 10 bases and the J gene end by 7 bases; junction bases not matched to a gene: 8. Per the germline V gene, CDR1 is MNHEY and CDR2 is SVGAGI. CDR3 size: 14 residues. In DNA, the CDR3 is TGTGCCATCTTTCCCGGGACAGGGAATTCACCCCTCCACTTT. The encoded protein is CAIFPGTGNSPLHF.

This clone was observed a single time. The chain recombines TRBV19 with TRBJ2-1, with 9 nucleotides matching TRBD2. Per germline, CDR1 LNHDA and CDR2 SQIVND (reference sequence). V was pared by 5 bases and J by 5 bases, with 4 bases of the junction left unmatched. The CDR3 is made up of 14 amino acids. In DNA, the CDR3 is TGTGCCAGTAGTCGGCTAGCGGGGAACAATGAGCAGTTCTTC. Protein product: CASSRLAGNNEQFF.

V is TRBV6-5 and J is TRBJ1-1, with 10 bases lining up with TRBD1. This CDR3 spans 15 amino acids. Germline loops: CDR1 MNHEY, CDR2 SVGAGI. V lost 6 bases to trimming and J lost 0 bases; unmatched junction nucleotides: 4. CDR3 nucleotides: TGTGCCAGCAGGAGGGACAGGGGAATGAACACTGAAGCTTTCTTT. Amino acid sequence: CASRRDRGMNTEAFF.

The chain joins TRBV30 to TRBJ2-1; possible D gene TRBD2, 6 bases. The V gene lost 4 bases and the J gene lost 0 bases, with 13 bases spanning the gap. The germline gives CDR1 GTSNPN, CDR2 SVGIG (reference sequence). There are 15 residues in the CDR3. The CDR3 is CAWKGGRSSYNEQFF. In nucleotides, the CDR3 is TGTGCCTGGAAAGGTGGGAGGAGCTCCTACAATGAGCAGTTCTTC. Looking up the rest from reference TRBV30 and TRBJ2-1 gives the full variable domain: SQTIHQWPATLVQPVGSPLSLECTVEGTSNPNLYWYRQAAGRGLQLLFYSVGIGQISSEVPQNLSASRPQDRQFILSSKKLLLSDSGFYLCAWKGGRSSYNEQFFGPGTRLTVL.

The chain joins TRBV2 to TRBJ1-1; 7 bases line up with TRBD1. This CDR3 spans 13 amino acids. Trimming removed 6 bases from V and 4 bases from J; junction bases left unmatched: 5. Germline V gene sequence: CDR1 SNHLY, CDR2 FYNNEI. The CDR3 here is CASRPTGITEAFF. CDR3 DNA: TGTGCCAGCAGGCCGACAGGGATCACTGAAGCTTTCTTT.

The chain carries TRBV15 and TRBJ2-1; 8 bases line up with TRBD2. The J segment lost 9 bases and the V segment lost 1 base, leaving 8 bases of the junction unmatched. The CDR3 consists of 15 residues. CDR1 is LNHNV and CDR2 is YYDKDF in the germline V gene (reference sequence). CDR3 in amino acids: CATSRGSGTRSEQFF. CDR3 coding DNA: TGTGCCACCAGCAGAGGTAGCGGGACTAGGAGTGAGCAGTTCTTC.

The chain links TRBV7-9 to TRBJ2-3, with 8 bases lining up with TRBD2. V lost 3 bases and J lost 4; bases outside the gene matches: 6. The germline CDR1 and CDR2 sequences are SEHNR and FQNEAQ (reference sequence). This CDR3 contains 15 residues. The chain's CDR3 is CASSFGGGDADTQYF. CDR3 sequence (DNA): TGTGCCAGCAGCTTCGGGGGGGGAGACGCAGATACGCAGTATTTT.

In this sample, this clone turned up once. The chain uses TRBV7-8 and TRBJ1-1; 7 bases are shared with TRBD1. From germline, CDR1 is SGHVS and CDR2 FQNEAQ. CDR3 size: 12 residues. Trimming cost V 3 bases and J 8 bases; bases outside gene matches: 3. The CDR3 loop reads CASSFGGGEAFF. The CDR3 DNA reads TGTGCCAGCAGCTTTGGAGGGGGCGAAGCTTTCTTT. Drawing the rest from reference TRBV7-8 and TRBJ1-1, the complete variable domain is GAGVSQSPRYKVAKRGQDVALRCDPISGHVSLFWYQQALGQGPEFLTYFQNEAQLDKSGLPSDRFFAERPEGSVSTLKIQRTQQEDSAVYLCASSFGGGEAFFGQGTRLTVV.

This clone was counted only a few times. The rearrangement joins TRBV7-2 to TRBJ1-1; D is perhaps TRBD1 (5 bases). CDR1 is SGHTA and CDR2 is FQGNSA in the germline V gene. CDR3 length equals 12 residues. The V end lost 6 bases, the J end lost 6 bases, and 11 bases lay between the germline ends. The CDR3 protein is CASRLQGPEAFF. The CDR3 DNA reads as TGTGCCAGCAGGCTCCAGGGTCCTGAAGCTTTCTTT.